The rows below give T cell receptor beta chains drawn from one sample of a study of T cell responses to AZD1222 COVID-19 vaccine. The assay was immunoSEQ multiplex PCR, and TCRdb's table has in-frame clones only and misses some. The sample includes roughly 150,000 clones, 80% to 90% of them seen just once. The sample here was peripheral blood, taken on day 0 of AZD1222 vaccination. These receptors were obtained from an adult in good health. The CDR3 runs from the conserved cysteine through the conserved F or W. Fields, in order: D gene, J gene, clone size, V gene, CDR3 DNA, CDR3 protein. D genes are given only for firm matches. Clone size, where shown, is once, few, many, or a class for clones that have expanded.

d_gene: TRBD2
j_gene: TRBJ2-7
abundance: .
v_gene: TRBV5-1
CDR3nt: TGCGCCAGCAGCTTGCCGACTAGCGCCTACGAGCAGTACTTC
CDR3aa: CASSLPTSAYEQYF

d_gene: TRBD2
j_gene: TRBJ2-5
abundance: .
v_gene: TRBV18
CDR3nt: TGTGCCAGCTCACCGGGTCTAGCGGTGCAAGAGACCCAGTACTTC
CDR3aa: CASSPGLAVQETQYF

d_gene: .
j_gene: TRBJ1-6
abundance: .
v_gene: TRBV5-1
CDR3nt: TGCGCCAGCAGCTCCGATTCAAATTCACCCCTCCACTTT
CDR3aa: CASSSDSNSPLHF

d_gene: TRBD1
j_gene: TRBJ1-2
abundance: few
v_gene: TRBV3-1/TRBV3-2
CDR3nt: TGTGCCAGCAGCGGACGGGACAGGGGGCGAGGAGGCTACACCTTC
CDR3aa: CASSGRDRGRGGYTF

d_gene: .
j_gene: TRBJ1-4
abundance: .
v_gene: TRBV3-1/TRBV3-2
CDR3nt: TGTGCCAGCAGCCAGCCACCCGGACATAACAGCCAAATGAAAATGCTGTTTTTT
CDR3aa: CASSQPPGHNSQMKMLFF

d_gene: TRBD2
j_gene: TRBJ2-7
abundance: .
v_gene: TRBV6-5
CDR3nt: TGTGCCAGCAGTAACTCCGGGACTAGCGGGAGAAATGTTCAGTACTTC
CDR3aa: CASSNSGTSGRNVQYF

d_gene: .
j_gene: TRBJ2-5
abundance: .
v_gene: TRBV21-1
CDR3nt: TGTGCCAGCAGCAAAGGATGTCCCCCACAGGGATTGATTGAAGAGACCCAGTACTTC
CDR3aa: CASSKGCPPQGLIEETQYF

d_gene: .
j_gene: TRBJ1-2
abundance: .
v_gene: TRBV5-4
CDR3nt: TGTGCCAGCAGCTTGCCGGGGGCGGGGGGCTACACCTTC
CDR3aa: CASSLPGAGGYTF

d_gene: TRBD2
j_gene: TRBJ2-7
abundance: .
v_gene: TRBV7-2
CDR3nt: TGTGCCAGCAGCTTAGGTTCGCGGGGGACGGCGCGGCAGTACTTC
CDR3aa: CASSLGSRGTARQYF

d_gene: .
j_gene: TRBJ1-1
abundance: .
v_gene: TRBV5-5
CDR3nt: TGTGCCAGCAGCTCAAGGGACCCGGGCACTGAAGCTTTCTTT
CDR3aa: CASSSRDPGTEAFF

d_gene: TRBD1
j_gene: TRBJ1-5
abundance: .
v_gene: TRBV10-3
CDR3nt: TGTGCCATCAGTGAAACGGGACAGGGAGGAGGCAATCAGCCCCAGCATTTT
CDR3aa: CAISETGQGGGNQPQHF

d_gene: TRBD1
j_gene: TRBJ1-2
abundance: .
v_gene: TRBV28
CDR3nt: TGTGCCAGCGAGAAGGGGGCTGGCTATGGCTACACCTTC
CDR3aa: CASEKGAGYGYTF

d_gene: TRBD2
j_gene: TRBJ2-1
abundance: once
v_gene: TRBV29-1
CDR3nt: TGCAGCGTTGAGGGACTAGCGGGTCTGGTCAGATACAATGAGCAGTTCTTC
CDR3aa: CSVEGLAGLVRYNEQFF

d_gene: TRBD2
j_gene: TRBJ2-7
abundance: .
v_gene: TRBV19
CDR3nt: TGTGCCAGTAGCTCGGGAGGGTGGGGGGCCTACGAGCAGTACTTC
CDR3aa: CASSSGGWGAYEQYF

d_gene: TRBD1
j_gene: TRBJ1-3
abundance: once
v_gene: TRBV28
CDR3nt: TGTGCCAGCAGGATAGACAGGGGCGGAAACACCATATATTTT
CDR3aa: CASRIDRGGNTIYF

d_gene: TRBD2
j_gene: TRBJ2-3
abundance: .
v_gene: TRBV7-3
CDR3nt: TGTGCCAGCAGCGACCTGAAGGGGCTAGCGGTACCTCATACGCAGTATTTT
CDR3aa: CASSDLKGLAVPHTQYF

d_gene: .
j_gene: TRBJ1-2
abundance: .
v_gene: TRBV5-8
CDR3nt: TGTGCCAGCAGCTTGGATGGGTCTGGCTACACCTTC
CDR3aa: CASSLDGSGYTF

d_gene: TRBD1
j_gene: TRBJ1-1
abundance: .
v_gene: TRBV5-1
CDR3nt: TGCGCCAGCAGCTTGACTTACAGGGGTAGGAACACTGAAGCTTTCTTT
CDR3aa: CASSLTYRGRNTEAFF

d_gene: TRBD1
j_gene: TRBJ2-1
abundance: .
v_gene: TRBV9
CDR3nt: TGTGCCAGCAGCGGTCCGGGACAGAACTACAATGAGCAGTTCTTC
CDR3aa: CASSGPGQNYNEQFF

d_gene: .
j_gene: TRBJ2-2
abundance: .
v_gene: TRBV7-2
CDR3nt: TGTGCCAGCAGCTTGATGGCTAGCCAGTCCGGGGAGCTGTTTTTT
CDR3aa: CASSLMASQSGELFF

d_gene: .
j_gene: TRBJ2-3
abundance: .
v_gene: TRBV10-3
CDR3nt: TGTGCCATCAGTGGAGCGGCGGGCACAGATACGCAGTATTTT
CDR3aa: CAISGAAGTDTQYF

d_gene: TRBD1
j_gene: TRBJ2-6
abundance: .
v_gene: TRBV18
CDR3nt: TGTGCCAGCTCACCACCAGTAATATTCGCAGGGGGCTCTGGGGCCAACGTCCTGACTTTC
CDR3aa: CASSPPVIFAGGSGANVLTF

d_gene: .
j_gene: TRBJ1-2
abundance: few
v_gene: TRBV30
CDR3nt: TGTGCCTGGAGTGTAGGTGTGGGCAGGAGAGGCTACACCTTC
CDR3aa: CAWSVGVGRRGYTF

d_gene: .
j_gene: TRBJ1-5
abundance: .
v_gene: TRBV5-1
CDR3nt: TGCGCCAGCTCCCGGGCAGTCAATCAGCCCCAGCATTTT
CDR3aa: CASSRAVNQPQHF

d_gene: .
j_gene: TRBJ1-1
abundance: once
v_gene: TRBV12-3/TRBV12-4
CDR3nt: TGTGCCAGCAGCCTAGTAAGGAGCACTGAAGCTTTCTTT
CDR3aa: CASSLVRSTEAFF

d_gene: .
j_gene: TRBJ1-1
abundance: .
v_gene: TRBV5-8
CDR3nt: TGTGCCAGCAGCTTGGTTGGCGGAGTGAACACTGAAGCTTTCTTT
CDR3aa: CASSLVGGVNTEAFF

d_gene: TRBD1
j_gene: TRBJ1-2
abundance: .
v_gene: TRBV18
CDR3nt: TGTGCCAGCTCACTTGAGCGAACAGGGGGCATGAGGTATGGCTACACCTTC
CDR3aa: CASSLERTGGMRYGYTF

d_gene: TRBD2
j_gene: TRBJ2-5
abundance: once
v_gene: TRBV5-1
CDR3nt: TGCGCCAGCAGCTTTTCGGGAGGGAGGTACCAAGAGACCCAGTACTTC
CDR3aa: CASSFSGGRYQETQYF

d_gene: .
j_gene: TRBJ1-1
abundance: .
v_gene: TRBV28
CDR3nt: TGTGCCAGCAGTTTAGCCGTGAACACTGAAGCTTTCTTT
CDR3aa: CASSLAVNTEAFF

d_gene: .
j_gene: TRBJ2-1
abundance: .
v_gene: TRBV15
CDR3nt: TGTGCCACCAGCAGGGGGGGCCTCTTTTCTTACAATGAGCAGTTCTTC
CDR3aa: CATSRGGLFSYNEQFF

d_gene: .
j_gene: TRBJ1-2
abundance: .
v_gene: TRBV6-5
CDR3nt: TGTGCCAGCAGACGGGGGCCCGACTATGGCTACACCTTC
CDR3aa: CASRRGPDYGYTF

d_gene: TRBD2
j_gene: TRBJ2-7
abundance: .
v_gene: TRBV5-1
CDR3nt: TGCGCCAGCAGCTTGGATAGCGGGAGGGCGGGCCTCGAGCAGTACTTC
CDR3aa: CASSLDSGRAGLEQYF

d_gene: .
j_gene: TRBJ1-2
abundance: once
v_gene: TRBV5-8
CDR3nt: TGTGCCAGCAGCATTTGGAGCGGCTACACCTTC
CDR3aa: CASSIWSGYTF

d_gene: .
j_gene: TRBJ1-3
abundance: .
v_gene: TRBV5-1
CDR3nt: TGCGCCAGCAGCTTGGAGGGGACTGGAAACACCATATATTTT
CDR3aa: CASSLEGTGNTIYF

d_gene: TRBD1
j_gene: TRBJ1-1
abundance: .
v_gene: TRBV3-1/TRBV3-2
CDR3nt: TGTGCCAGCAGCCATTCCGACAGGGGGCGGACTGAAGCTTTCTTT
CDR3aa: CASSHSDRGRTEAFF

d_gene: TRBD1
j_gene: TRBJ2-1
abundance: .
v_gene: TRBV5-1
CDR3nt: TGCGCCAGCAGCTTGGCCGCATCTAGGGACAGGGGCGATGAGCAGTTCTTC
CDR3aa: CASSLAASRDRGDEQFF

d_gene: .
j_gene: TRBJ2-7
abundance: .
v_gene: TRBV5-4
CDR3nt: TGTGCCAGCAGCCGAAGGGGACGCTACGAGCAGTACTTC
CDR3aa: CASSRRGRYEQYF

d_gene: .
j_gene: TRBJ2-5
abundance: .
v_gene: TRBV9
CDR3nt: TGTGCCAGCAGCGTAGCTACCCGGTCCAACCAAGAGACCCAGTACTTC
CDR3aa: CASSVATRSNQETQYF

d_gene: .
j_gene: TRBJ1-3
abundance: .
v_gene: TRBV6-6
CDR3nt: TGTGCCAGCAGTTATGGGGGGGAGGTAGCGGGAAACACCATATATTTT
CDR3aa: CASSYGGEVAGNTIYF

d_gene: .
j_gene: TRBJ2-7
abundance: .
v_gene: TRBV11-2
CDR3nt: TGTGCCAGCAGCTTAGCCGGCGGAAGGCTAATCTACGAGCAGTACTTC
CDR3aa: CASSLAGGRLIYEQYF

d_gene: TRBD2
j_gene: TRBJ2-7
abundance: .
v_gene: TRBV7-2
CDR3nt: TGTGCCAGCAGCCATAGCGGGAGGGGCTATGAGCAGTACTTC
CDR3aa: CASSHSGRGYEQYF

d_gene: .
j_gene: TRBJ2-7
abundance: .
v_gene: TRBV10-1
CDR3nt: TGCGCCAGCAGTGAAGCAGGGAGGACCAGCTCCTACGAGCAGTACTTC
CDR3aa: CASSEAGRTSSYEQYF

d_gene: .
j_gene: TRBJ2-7
abundance: .
v_gene: TRBV12-3/TRBV12-4
CDR3nt: TGTGCCAGCAGTTGGGCAGGGCGATACGAGCAGTACTTC
CDR3aa: CASSWAGRYEQYF

d_gene: .
j_gene: TRBJ2-1
abundance: .
v_gene: TRBV7-3
CDR3nt: TGTGCCAGCAGCTTAAGAGCAGGGTACCCCTCCTACAATGAGCAGTTCTTC
CDR3aa: CASSLRAGYPSYNEQFF

d_gene: TRBD2
j_gene: TRBJ2-7
abundance: .
v_gene: TRBV5-1
CDR3nt: TGCGCCAGCAGCATAGATTCCGGGACTAGATACGAGCAGTACTTC
CDR3aa: CASSIDSGTRYEQYF

d_gene: TRBD1
j_gene: TRBJ2-7
abundance: .
v_gene: TRBV5-1
CDR3nt: TGCGCCAGCAGCACCGGACAGGGAAGTTTGGAGCAGTACTTC
CDR3aa: CASSTGQGSLEQYF

d_gene: .
j_gene: TRBJ1-2
abundance: .
v_gene: TRBV9
CDR3nt: TGTGCCAGCAGCCCAAGTGGCCGGCTCTATGGCTACACCTTC
CDR3aa: CASSPSGRLYGYTF

d_gene: .
j_gene: TRBJ1-1
abundance: .
v_gene: TRBV12-3/TRBV12-4
CDR3nt: TGTGCCAGCCTTCAGGGGAGGAAGACTGAAGCTTTCTTT
CDR3aa: CASLQGRKTEAFF

d_gene: .
j_gene: TRBJ2-3
abundance: .
v_gene: TRBV7-2
CDR3nt: TGTGCCACGGCTAGCAGGACTAGCACAGATACGCAGTATTTT
CDR3aa: CATASRTSTDTQYF

d_gene: .
j_gene: TRBJ1-5
abundance: once
v_gene: TRBV6-4
CDR3nt: TGTGCCAGCAGTGCCCGGACGGTCAGCAATCAGCCCCAGCATTTT
CDR3aa: CASSARTVSNQPQHF

d_gene: .
j_gene: TRBJ1-1
abundance: .
v_gene: TRBV3-1/TRBV3-2
CDR3nt: TGTGCCAGCAGCCCGCTCCGGCGGACGCAGAACACTGAAGCTTTCTTT
CDR3aa: CASSPLRRTQNTEAFF

d_gene: TRBD2
j_gene: TRBJ2-2
abundance: once
v_gene: TRBV10-3
CDR3nt: TGTGCCACTCGACTAGCGGAAGGGGCCGGGGAGCTGTTTTTT
CDR3aa: CATRLAEGAGELFF

d_gene: .
j_gene: TRBJ2-7
abundance: few
v_gene: TRBV19
CDR3nt: TGTGCCAGTAGTATGGGCTTCGACGACGAGCAGTACTTC
CDR3aa: CASSMGFDDEQYF

d_gene: TRBD1
j_gene: TRBJ2-7
abundance: .
v_gene: TRBV29-1
CDR3nt: TGCAGCGTTGCTCGGACAGGGGCCTCCTACGAGCAGTACTTC
CDR3aa: CSVARTGASYEQYF

d_gene: .
j_gene: TRBJ2-7
abundance: few
v_gene: TRBV5-6
CDR3nt: TGTGCCAGCAGCCTCCGGGGCCCCGGGCCCCACGAGCAGTACTTC
CDR3aa: CASSLRGPGPHEQYF

d_gene: .
j_gene: TRBJ2-3
abundance: .
v_gene: TRBV5-1
CDR3nt: TGCGCCAGCAGCCCTGTTGTAAGCACAGATACGCAGTATTTT
CDR3aa: CASSPVVSTDTQYF

d_gene: .
j_gene: TRBJ1-3
abundance: .
v_gene: TRBV4-3
CDR3nt: TGCGCCAGCAGCCAACCAGGTACTGGAAACACCATATATTTT
CDR3aa: CASSQPGTGNTIYF

d_gene: .
j_gene: TRBJ1-1
abundance: once
v_gene: TRBV6-5
CDR3nt: TGTGCCAGCATATCCACTCGGGTGAACACTGAAGCTTTCTTT
CDR3aa: CASISTRVNTEAFF